Sequencing of this T cell receptor beta chain was carried out in a study of T cell responses to AZD1222 COVID-19 vaccine. Study results and limitations: A reported finding is that nearly half of spike-specific TCRs target unmutated variant regions.

Profiled with immunoSEQ multiplex PCR; TCRdb holds only in-frame clones, not every one. Altogether 95,000 to 100,000 clones are present, roughly nine tenths being singletons, with the ten largest covering about 9%. To note about this clone: What it binds is not known.

This CDR3 comprises 14 residues. V dropped 5 bases and J dropped 4; count of bases not matched to a gene: 5. The V gene's germline CDR1 is SQVTM and CDR2 ANQGSEA. The sample was peripheral blood, taken 28 days after the second AZD1222 dose. V and J are TRBV29-1 and TRBJ2-7; 13 bases match TRBD2. This sequence originates from an adult who received the AZD1222 COVID-19 vaccine. This CDR3 is CSVLRTSGSYEQYF. DNA for the CDR3: TGCAGCGTTTTACGGACTAGCGGGAGTTACGAGCAGTACTTC.